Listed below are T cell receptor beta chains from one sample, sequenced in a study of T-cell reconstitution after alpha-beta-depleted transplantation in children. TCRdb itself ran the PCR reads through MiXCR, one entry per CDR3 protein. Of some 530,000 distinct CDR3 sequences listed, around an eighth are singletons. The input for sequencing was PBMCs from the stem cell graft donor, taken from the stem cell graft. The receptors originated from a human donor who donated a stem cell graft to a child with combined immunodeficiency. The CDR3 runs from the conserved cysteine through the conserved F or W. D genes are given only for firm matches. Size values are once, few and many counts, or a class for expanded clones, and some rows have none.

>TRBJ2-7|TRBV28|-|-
CASTLGNSLGGEQYF
TGTGCCAGCACTCTTGGTAACAGCCTTGGGGGAGAGCAGTACTTC
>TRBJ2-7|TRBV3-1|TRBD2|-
CASSQVLAGNYEQYF
TGTGCCAGCAGCCAAGTATTAGCGGGGAACTACGAGCAGTACTTC
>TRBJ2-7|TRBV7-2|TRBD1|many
CASSLSSGGKYEQYF
TGTGCCAGCAGCTTAAGTTCAGGGGGCAAGTACGAGCAGTACTTC
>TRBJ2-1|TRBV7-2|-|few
CASSLAGRYEQFF
TGTGCCAGCAGCTTAGCCGGCAGGTATGAGCAGTTCTTC
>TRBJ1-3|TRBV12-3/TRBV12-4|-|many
CASSQIFSGNTIYF
TGTGCCAGCAGCCAGATTTTCTCTGGAAACACCATATATTTT
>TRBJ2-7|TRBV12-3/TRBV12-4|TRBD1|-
CASQMDRVGYEQYF
TGTGCCAGCCAAATGGACAGGGTGGGCTACGAGCAGTACTTC
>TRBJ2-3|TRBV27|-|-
CASSFIGLPQDTQYF
TGTGCCAGCAGTTTTATCGGACTACCGCAAGATACGCAGTATTTT
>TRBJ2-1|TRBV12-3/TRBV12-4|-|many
CASSYGTEYNEQFF
TGTGCCAGCAGTTATGGTACGGAGTACAATGAGCAGTTCTTC
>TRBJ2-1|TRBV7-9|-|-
CASSSLREYNEQFF
TGTGCCAGCAGCTCTCTGAGGGAGTACAATGAGCAGTTCTTC
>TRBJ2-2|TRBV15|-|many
CATSRVGYADTGELFF
TGTGCCACCAGCAGAGTTGGGTATGCGGACACCGGGGAGCTGTTTTTT
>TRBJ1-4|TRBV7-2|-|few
CASTSPEATNEKLFF
TGTGCCAGCACCTCACCTGAAGCAACTAATGAAAAACTGTTTTTT
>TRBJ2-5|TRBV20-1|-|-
CSAQGGAGETQYF
TGCAGTGCCCAGGGGGGGGCGGGGGAGACCCAGTACTTC
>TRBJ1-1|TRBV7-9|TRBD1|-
CASSSGQMNTEAFF
TGTGCCAGCAGCTCGGGACAGATGAACACTGAAGCTTTCTTT
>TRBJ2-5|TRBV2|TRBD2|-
CASRTLAGVQETQYF
TGTGCCAGCAGAACACTAGCGGGAGTACAAGAGACCCAGTACTTC
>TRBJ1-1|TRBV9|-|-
CASSDNPDISGTEAFF
TGTGCCAGCAGCGATAACCCGGACATTTCGGGGACTGAAGCTTTCTTT
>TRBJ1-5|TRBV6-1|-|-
CASSEVGVHGPQHF
TGTGCCAGCAGTGAAGTCGGGGTTCATGGGCCCCAGCATTTT
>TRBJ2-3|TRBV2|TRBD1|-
CASSSEQGYHADTQYF
TGTGCCAGCAGTTCCGAACAGGGGTATCATGCAGATACGCAGTATTTT
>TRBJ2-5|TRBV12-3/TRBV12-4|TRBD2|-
CASSSLSGGALYTQYF
TGTGCCAGCAGTTCCTTAAGCGGGGGGGCCTTGTATACCCAGTACTTC
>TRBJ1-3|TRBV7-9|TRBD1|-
CASSPPGQGIGNTICF
TGTGCCAGCAGCCCCCCCGGACAGGGGATCGGAAACACCATATGTTTT
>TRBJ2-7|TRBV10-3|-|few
CAIRDRSYEQYF
TGTGCCATCAGGGACCGCTCCTACGAGCAGTACTTC
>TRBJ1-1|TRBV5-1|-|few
CASSLLGRAEAFF
TGCGCCAGCAGCTTGTTGGGGAGGGCTGAAGCTTTCTTT
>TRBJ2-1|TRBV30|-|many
CAWMLGGDNEQFF
TGTGCCTGGATGTTAGGGGGAGACAATGAGCAGTTCTTC